These 13 T cell receptor beta chains were sequenced from one sample in a study of T cell clonotyping in hematopoietic cell transplantation (dated by TCRdb to about 2021). The label giving this sample's time point can be read as: 30 days after allo-HCT. The method behind the library was the immunoSEQ multiplex PCR assay. TCRdb provides this immuneACCESS table in a form limited to in-frame rearrangements. Some clones are lacking; in checked studies, under half of them reflect an unresolved V gene, and why the rest are absent is not known. The sample has 9,900 or so clones on record, approximately 77% of them singletons. In total, the top ten clones hold 8.5% to 9% of the sample. The sequenced sample was PBMCs, obtained 30 days after allogeneic stem cell transplant. The receptors come from a female patient aged 40-50 years who had an allogeneic stem cell transplant from a related donor, so T cells may come from the graft donor. Some clones in this sample may be carry-over from other donors' samples.

V usage is TRBV30 and J usage is TRBJ1-6; D uncertain. Germline lookup yields CDR1 GTSNPN and CDR2 SVGIG (reference sequence). Trimming cost V 2 bases and J 7 bases, with 12 bases left between them. CDR3 length equals 14 residues. CDR3 amino acids: CAWSRPTSNSPLHF. CDR3 sequence (DNA): TGTGCCTGGAGTCGACCGACCTCCAATTCACCCCTCCACTTT.

The chain recombines TRBV29-1 with TRBJ1-2; D may be TRBD1 (6 bases). Germline V gene data show CDR1 as SQVTM and CDR2 as ANQGSEA. This CDR3 comprises 14 residues. V shed 7 bases and J shed 2 bases, with 17 bases lying between them. In DNA, the CDR3 is TGCAGCGCCCTAAAACCCGGACAGAACTATGGCTACACCTTC. Its translation: CSALKPGQNYGYTF. The whole variable domain, filled in from reference TRBV29-1 and TRBJ1-2, reads SAVISQKPSRDICQRGTSLTIQCQVDSQVTMMFWYRQQPGQSLTLIATANQGSEATYESGFVIDKFPISRPNLTFSTLTVSNMSPEDSSIYLCSALKPGQNYGYTFGSGTRLTVV.

J is TRBJ1-2 and V is TRBV29-1; 8 positions match TRBD1. With 6 bases clipped from V and 6 bases from J, the junction kept 6 bases outside the gene matches. Germline-derived CDR1 and CDR2 are SQVTM and ANQGSEA. CDR3 length: 12 residues. CDR3 nucleotide sequence: TGCAGCGTCTCACCGGACAGGGATGGCTACACCTTC. Translated: CSVSPDRDGYTF.

This chain connects TRBV11-3 to TRBJ2-7; TRBD2 matches at 7 bases. The CDR3 runs 16 residues. V shed 4 bases, J shed 5 bases, and the junction held 14 bases outside the gene matches. Germline-derived CDR1 and CDR2 are SGHNT and YENEEA. For the CDR3, the DNA is TGTGCCAGCAGCTCCGTTCACGGGGGAGGGTCCAACGAGCAGTACTTC. It codes for CASSSVHGGGSNEQYF.

The chain recombines TRBV6-5 with TRBJ1-1, with D unclear. The germline CDR1 and CDR2 sequences are MNHEY and SVGAGI. This CDR3 contains 13 residues. Trimming shortened V by 5 bases and J by 4 bases, and 11 bases separated the two germline ends. DNA of the CDR3: TGTGCCAGCAGTCGATTATCAATCACTGAAGCTTTCTTT. Translated: CASSRLSITEAFF.

CDR3 amino acids: CASSYGDRNGSPLHF. In DNA, the CDR3 is TGTGCCAGCAGTTACGGGGACAGGAATGGTTCACCCCTCCACTTT. The V call is TRBV6-5, the J call TRBJ1-6; TRBD1 aligns across 8 bases. J lost 9 bases, V lost 2 bases, and 6 bases had no gene match. The CDR3 extends over 15 amino acids. The germline CDR1 and CDR2 sequences are MNHEY and SVGAGI.

This chain uses TRBV5-6 with TRBJ2-7; 7 bases match TRBD1. J lost 1 base, V lost 3 bases, and 4 bases had no gene match. Germline V gives CDR1 SGHDT, CDR2 YYEEEE. The CDR3 has 14 amino acids. CDR3 coding DNA: TGTGCCAGCAGCTCGCCGGGACAGTCCTACGAGCAGTACTTC. The encoded protein is CASSSPGQSYEQYF.

This clone showed up just once. The chain has TRBV7-2 and TRBJ2-1; TRBD1 is a possible D gene (6 bases). The germline V and J ends were trimmed by 6 bases and 7 bases, with 19 bases remaining between them. Germline V CDR1 and CDR2: SGHTA, FQGNSA. There are 15 residues in the CDR3. This CDR3 reads CASSTTPVQGNEQFF. In DNA form, the CDR3 reads TGTGCCAGCAGTACAACACCCGTACAGGGAAATGAGCAGTTCTTC.

CDR3 DNA sequence: TGTGCCAGCAGGTTGGACAGAGACTATGGCTACACCTTC. Its protein product is CASRLDRDYGYTF. The rearrangement uses TRBV6-1 and TRBJ1-2, with a tentative D call TRBD1 (6 bases). Germline assignment: CDR1 MNHNS and CDR2 SASEGT. The CDR3 consists of 13 residues. V lost 6 bases and J 3 bases, leaving 11 bases between the germline ends.

This chain connects TRBV5-1 to TRBJ2-1; unclear D gene. Germline V lookup: CDR1 SGHRS, CDR2 YFSETQ. V was shortened by 0 bases and J by 15 bases, with 19 bases between the two germline ends. This CDR3 is built from 14 residues. CDR3 residues: CASSLAQDPKGGFF. CDR3 nucleotide sequence: TGCGCCAGCAGCTTGGCCCAGGACCCTAAAGGCGGGTTCTTC. Full variable domain (remainder filled in from reference TRBV5-1 and TRBJ2-1): KAGVTQTPRYLIKTRGQQVTLSCSPISGHRSVSWYQQTPGQGLQFLFEYFSETQRNKGNFPGRFSGRQFSNSRSEMNVSTLELGDSALYLCASSLAQDPKGGFFGPGTRLTVL.

The V gene is TRBV19, the J gene TRBJ1-2; D remains ambiguous. Germline loops: CDR1 LNHDA, CDR2 SQIVND (reference sequence). V gave up 6 bases and J gave up 2 bases, with 13 bases separating them. This CDR3 is 14 amino acids long. CDR3 amino acids: CASRVVGGNYGYTF. CDR3 in DNA: TGTGCCAGTAGAGTGGTGGGTGGAAACTATGGCTACACCTTC.

This clone was recorded a few times. The chain carries TRBV25-1 and TRBJ1-6; 7 bases match TRBD1. The CDR3 runs to 15 residues. Germline-derived CDR1 and CDR2 are MGHDK and SYGVNS. The ends lost 1 base at V and 10 bases at J; junction bases unmatched: 7. The CDR3 DNA reads TGTGCCAGCAGTGAATTTGACAGGGAGGAATCACCCCTCCACTTT. It codes for CASSEFDREESPLHF.

The rearrangement joins TRBV5-8 to TRBJ2-1, with D perhaps matching TRBD2 (5 bases). The CDR3 runs 16 residues. CDR1 and CDR2 (germline): SGHTS, YDEGEE. The V and J ends lost 4 bases and 1 base respectively, with 15 bases between them. The CDR3 nucleotides read TGTGCCAGCAGCCCCGACCTAGCTGCTTCCTACAATGAGCAGTTCTTC. Translating gives CASSPDLAASYNEQFF.